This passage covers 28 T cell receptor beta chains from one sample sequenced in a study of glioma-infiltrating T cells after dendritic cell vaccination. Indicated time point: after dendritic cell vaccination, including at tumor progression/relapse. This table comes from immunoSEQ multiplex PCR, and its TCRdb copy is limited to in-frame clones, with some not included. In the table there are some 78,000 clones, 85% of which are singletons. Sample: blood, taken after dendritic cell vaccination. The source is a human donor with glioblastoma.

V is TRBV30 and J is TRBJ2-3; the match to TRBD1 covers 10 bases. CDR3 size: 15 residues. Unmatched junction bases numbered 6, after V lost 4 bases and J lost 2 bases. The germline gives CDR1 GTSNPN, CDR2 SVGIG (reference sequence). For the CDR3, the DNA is TGTGCCTGGACGGACAGGGGGACTCCCACAGATACGCAGTATTTT. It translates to CAWTDRGTPTDTQYF. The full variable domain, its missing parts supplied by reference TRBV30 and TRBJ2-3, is SQTIHQWPATLVQPVGSPLSLECTVEGTSNPNLYWYRQAAGRGLQLLFYSVGIGQISSEVPQNLSASRPQDRQFILSSKKLLLSDSGFYLCAWTDRGTPTDTQYFGPGTRLTVL.

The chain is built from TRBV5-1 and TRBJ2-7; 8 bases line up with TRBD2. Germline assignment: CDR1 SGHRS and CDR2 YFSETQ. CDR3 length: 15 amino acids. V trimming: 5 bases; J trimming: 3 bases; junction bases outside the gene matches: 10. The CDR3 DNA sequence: TGCGCCAGCAGGTACCCGGGACGGGGGGGCTACGAGCAGTACTTC. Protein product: CASRYPGRGGYEQYF.

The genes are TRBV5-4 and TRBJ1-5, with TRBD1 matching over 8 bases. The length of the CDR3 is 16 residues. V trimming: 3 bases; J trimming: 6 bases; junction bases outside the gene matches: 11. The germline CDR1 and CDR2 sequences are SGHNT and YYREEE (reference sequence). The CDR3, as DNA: TGTGCCAGCAGCTATGGTTCAGGGGGCAAGGGTCAGCCCCAGCATTTT. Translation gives CASSYGSGGKGQPQHF.

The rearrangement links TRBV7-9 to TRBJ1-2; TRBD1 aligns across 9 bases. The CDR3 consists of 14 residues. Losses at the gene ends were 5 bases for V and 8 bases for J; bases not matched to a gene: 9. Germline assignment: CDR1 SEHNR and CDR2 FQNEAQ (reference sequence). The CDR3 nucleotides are TGTGCCAGCAGCCGAGGAGACAGGGGGGAGGGCTACACCTTC. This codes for CASSRGDRGEGYTF.

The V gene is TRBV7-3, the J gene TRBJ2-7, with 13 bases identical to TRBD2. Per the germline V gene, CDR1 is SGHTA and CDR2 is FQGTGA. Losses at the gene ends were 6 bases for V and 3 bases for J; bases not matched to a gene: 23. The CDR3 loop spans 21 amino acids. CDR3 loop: CASRGGTGHPGLAGNGYEQYF. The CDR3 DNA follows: TGTGCCAGCAGAGGAGGGACGGGACATCCGGGACTAGCGGGAAATGGCTACGAGCAGTACTTC.

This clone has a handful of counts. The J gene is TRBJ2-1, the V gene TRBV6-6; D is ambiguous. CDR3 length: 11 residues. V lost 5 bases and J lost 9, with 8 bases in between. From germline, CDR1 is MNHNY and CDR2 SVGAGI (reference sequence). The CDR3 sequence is CASSHQIEQFF. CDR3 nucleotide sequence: TGTGCCAGCAGTCACCAGATTGAGCAGTTCTTC.

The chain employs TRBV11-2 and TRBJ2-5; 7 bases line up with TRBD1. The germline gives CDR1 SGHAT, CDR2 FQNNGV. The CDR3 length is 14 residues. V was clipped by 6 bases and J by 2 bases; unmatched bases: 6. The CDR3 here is CASRHPGQQETQYF. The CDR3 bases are TGTGCCAGCAGACACCCGGGACAGCAAGAGACCCAGTACTTC.

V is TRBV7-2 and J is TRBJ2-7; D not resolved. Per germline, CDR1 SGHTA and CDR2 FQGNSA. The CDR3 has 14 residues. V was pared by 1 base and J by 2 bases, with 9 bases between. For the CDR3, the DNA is TGTGCCAGCAGCTTAGGGGCAGCTGCCTACGAGCAGTACTTC. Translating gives CASSLGAAAYEQYF. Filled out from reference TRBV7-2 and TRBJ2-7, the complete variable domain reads GAGVSQSPSNKVTEKGKDVELRCDPISGHTALYWYRQSLGQGLEFLIYFQGNSAPDKSGLPSDRFSAERTGGSVSTLTIQRTQQEDSAVYLCASSLGAAAYEQYFGPGTRLTVT.

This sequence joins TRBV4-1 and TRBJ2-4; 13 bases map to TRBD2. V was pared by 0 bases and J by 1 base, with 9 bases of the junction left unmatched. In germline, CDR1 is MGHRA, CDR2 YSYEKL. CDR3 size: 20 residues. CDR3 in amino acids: CASSQEGQLAGGKAKNIQYF. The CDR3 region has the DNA TGCGCCAGCAGCCAAGAAGGGCAACTAGCGGGAGGGAAGGCCAAAAACATTCAGTACTTC.

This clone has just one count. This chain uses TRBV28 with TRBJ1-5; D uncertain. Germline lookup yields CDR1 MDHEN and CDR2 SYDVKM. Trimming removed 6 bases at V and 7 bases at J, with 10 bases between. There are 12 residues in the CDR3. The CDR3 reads CASRNTNQPQHF. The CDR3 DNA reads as TGTGCCAGCAGGAACACTAACCAGCCCCAGCATTTT.

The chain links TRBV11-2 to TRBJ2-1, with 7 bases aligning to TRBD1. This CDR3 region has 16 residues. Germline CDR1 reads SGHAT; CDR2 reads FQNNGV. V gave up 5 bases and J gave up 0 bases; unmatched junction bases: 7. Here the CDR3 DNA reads TGTGCCAGCAGCACATACAGGGGCAGCTCCTACAATGAGCAGTTCTTC. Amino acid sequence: CASSTYRGSSYNEQFF.

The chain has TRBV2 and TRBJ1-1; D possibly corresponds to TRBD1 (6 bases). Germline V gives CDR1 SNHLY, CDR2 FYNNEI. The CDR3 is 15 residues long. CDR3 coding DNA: TGTGCTTTGGCCGACAGGTATGGAATGAACACTGAAGCTTTCTTT. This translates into CALADRYGMNTEAFF.

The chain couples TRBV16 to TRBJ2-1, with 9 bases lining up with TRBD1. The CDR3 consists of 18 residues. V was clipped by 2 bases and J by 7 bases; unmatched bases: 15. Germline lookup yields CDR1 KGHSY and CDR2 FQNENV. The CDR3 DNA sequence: TGTGCCAGCAGCCAAACCCCCGTTCTTGGGACAGGGAATAATGAGCAGTTCTTC. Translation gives CASSQTPVLGTGNNEQFF.

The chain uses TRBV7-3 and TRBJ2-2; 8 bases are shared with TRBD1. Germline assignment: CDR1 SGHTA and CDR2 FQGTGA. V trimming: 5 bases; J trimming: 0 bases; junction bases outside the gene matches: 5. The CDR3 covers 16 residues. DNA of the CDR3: TGTGCCAGCAGCCCTACAGGGGGGCCGAACACCGGGGAGCTGTTTTTT. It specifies CASSPTGGPNTGELFF. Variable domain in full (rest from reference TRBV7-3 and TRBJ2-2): GAGVSQTPSNKVTEKGKYVELRCDPISGHTALYWYRQSLGQGPEFLIYFQGTGAADDSGLPNDRFFAVRPEGSVSTLKIQRTERGDSAVYLCASSPTGGPNTGELFFGEGSRLTVL.

As DNA, the CDR3 is TGTGCCAGCAGCTTCGGGACAGGGGGCCAAGCTCGCTACAATGAGCAGTTCTTC. Its protein is CASSFGTGGQARYNEQFF. The chain links TRBV11-2 to TRBJ2-1, with TRBD1 identical over 12 bases. Germline lookup yields CDR1 SGHAT and CDR2 FQNNGV. J lost 3 bases, V lost 3 bases, and 9 bases had no gene match. The CDR3 contains 18 residues.

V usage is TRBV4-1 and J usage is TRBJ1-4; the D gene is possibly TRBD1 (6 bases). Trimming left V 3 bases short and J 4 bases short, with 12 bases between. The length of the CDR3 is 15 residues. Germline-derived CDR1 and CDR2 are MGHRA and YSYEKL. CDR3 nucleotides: TGCGCCAGCAGCCATTCAGGGGTGGGTAATGAAAAACTGTTTTTT. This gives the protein CASSHSGVGNEKLFF.

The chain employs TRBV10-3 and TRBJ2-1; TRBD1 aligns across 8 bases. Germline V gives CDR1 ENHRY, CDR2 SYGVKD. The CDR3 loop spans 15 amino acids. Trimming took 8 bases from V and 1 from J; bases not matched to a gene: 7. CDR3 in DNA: TGTGCCATCGGGCAGGGGGCTCGGTCCTACAATGAGCAGTTCTTC. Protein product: CAIGQGARSYNEQFF.

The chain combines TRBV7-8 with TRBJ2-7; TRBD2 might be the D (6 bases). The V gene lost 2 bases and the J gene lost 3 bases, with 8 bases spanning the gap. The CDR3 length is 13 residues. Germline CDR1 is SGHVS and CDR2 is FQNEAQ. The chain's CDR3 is CASSLRRDYEQYF. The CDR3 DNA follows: TGTGCCAGCAGCTTAAGGAGGGACTACGAGCAGTACTTC.

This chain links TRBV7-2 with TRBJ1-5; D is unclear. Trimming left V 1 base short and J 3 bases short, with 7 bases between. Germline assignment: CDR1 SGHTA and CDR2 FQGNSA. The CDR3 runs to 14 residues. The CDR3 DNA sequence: TGTGCCAGCAGCTTAGGCGGCCCCAATCAGCCCCAGCATTTT. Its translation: CASSLGGPNQPQHF.

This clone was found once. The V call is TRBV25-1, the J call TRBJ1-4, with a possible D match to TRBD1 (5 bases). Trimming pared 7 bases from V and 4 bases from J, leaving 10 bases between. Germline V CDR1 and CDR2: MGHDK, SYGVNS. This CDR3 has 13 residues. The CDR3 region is CASMGQYNEKLFF. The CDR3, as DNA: TGTGCCAGCATGGGGCAGTATAATGAAAAACTGTTTTTT.

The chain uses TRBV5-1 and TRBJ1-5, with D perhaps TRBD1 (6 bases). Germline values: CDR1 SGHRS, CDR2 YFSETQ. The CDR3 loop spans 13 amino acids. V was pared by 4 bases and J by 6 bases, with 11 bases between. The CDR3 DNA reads TGCGCCAGCAGCGTAGACAGGTTTCAGCCCCAGCATTTT. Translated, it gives CASSVDRFQPQHF. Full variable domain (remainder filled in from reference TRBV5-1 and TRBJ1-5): KAGVTQTPRYLIKTRGQQVTLSCSPISGHRSVSWYQQTPGQGLQFLFEYFSETQRNKGNFPGRFSGRQFSNSRSEMNVSTLELGDSALYLCASSVDRFQPQHFGDGTRLSIL.

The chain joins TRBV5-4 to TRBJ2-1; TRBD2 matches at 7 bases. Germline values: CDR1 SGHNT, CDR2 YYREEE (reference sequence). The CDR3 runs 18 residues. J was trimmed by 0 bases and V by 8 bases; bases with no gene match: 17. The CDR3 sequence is CARPRLAVISISYNEQFF. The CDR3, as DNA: TGTGCCAGACCGAGACTAGCAGTTATTAGTATCTCCTACAATGAGCAGTTCTTC. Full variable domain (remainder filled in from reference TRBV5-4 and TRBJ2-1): ETGVTQSPTHLIKTRGQQVTLRCSSQSGHNTVSWYQQALGQGPQFIFQYYREEENGRGNFPPRFSGLQFPNYSSELNVNALELDDSALYLCARPRLAVISISYNEQFFGPGTRLTVL.

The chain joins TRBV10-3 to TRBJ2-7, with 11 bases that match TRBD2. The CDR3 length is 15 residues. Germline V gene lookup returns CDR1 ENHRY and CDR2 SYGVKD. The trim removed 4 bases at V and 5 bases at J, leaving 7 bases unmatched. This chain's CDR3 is CAISASSGGPHEQYF. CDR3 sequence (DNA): TGTGCCATCAGTGCTTCTAGCGGGGGGCCTCACGAGCAGTACTTC.

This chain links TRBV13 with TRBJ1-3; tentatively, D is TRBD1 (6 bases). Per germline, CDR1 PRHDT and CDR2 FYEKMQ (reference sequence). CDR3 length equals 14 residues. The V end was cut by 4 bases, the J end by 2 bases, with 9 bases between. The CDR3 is CASSSRGAGNTIYF. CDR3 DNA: TGTGCCAGCAGCTCCAGGGGAGCTGGAAACACCATATATTTT.

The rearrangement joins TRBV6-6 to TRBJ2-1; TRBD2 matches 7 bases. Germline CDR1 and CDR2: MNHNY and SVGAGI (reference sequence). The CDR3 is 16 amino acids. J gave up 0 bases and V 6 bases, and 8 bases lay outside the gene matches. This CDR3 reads CASRGRGGNSYNEQFF. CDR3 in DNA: TGTGCCAGCAGGGGTCGCGGGGGAAACTCCTACAATGAGCAGTTCTTC.

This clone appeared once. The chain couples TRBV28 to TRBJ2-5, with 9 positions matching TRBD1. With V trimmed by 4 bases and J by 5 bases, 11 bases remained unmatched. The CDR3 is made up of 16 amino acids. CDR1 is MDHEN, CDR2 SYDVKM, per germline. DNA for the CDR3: TGTGCCAGCAGTTCCAGGACAGGGGCGCAAGTGGAGACCCAGTACTTC. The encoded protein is CASSSRTGAQVETQYF.

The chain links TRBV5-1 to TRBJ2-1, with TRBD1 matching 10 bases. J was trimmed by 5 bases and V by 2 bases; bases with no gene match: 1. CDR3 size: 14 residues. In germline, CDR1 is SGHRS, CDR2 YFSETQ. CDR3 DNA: TGCGCCAGCAGCTTCGGGACAGGGGACAATGAGCAGTTCTTC. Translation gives CASSFGTGDNEQFF.

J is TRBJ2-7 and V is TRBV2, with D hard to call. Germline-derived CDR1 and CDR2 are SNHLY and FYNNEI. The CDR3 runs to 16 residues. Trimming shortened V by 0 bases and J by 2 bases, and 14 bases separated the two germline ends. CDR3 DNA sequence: TGTGCCAGCAGTGAAGCGCGGCCTAGATGGACCTACGAGCAGTACTTC. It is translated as CASSEARPRWTYEQYF.